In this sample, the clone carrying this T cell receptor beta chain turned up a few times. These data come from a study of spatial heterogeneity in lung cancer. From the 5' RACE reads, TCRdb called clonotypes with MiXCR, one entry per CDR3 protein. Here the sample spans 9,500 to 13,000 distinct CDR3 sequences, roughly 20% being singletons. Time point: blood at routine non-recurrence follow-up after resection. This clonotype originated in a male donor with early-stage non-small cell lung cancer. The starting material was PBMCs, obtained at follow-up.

The CDR3 sequence is CSATPGHLSEAQYF. The CDR3 DNA reads TGCAGTGCTACACCGGGACACCTCAGTGAGGCCCAGTACTTC. The gene calls are TRBV20-1 and TRBJ2-5, with D possibly TRBD1 on 6 matching bases. The CDR3 contains 14 residues. V lost 4 bases to trimming and J lost 9 bases, with 21 bases between them. Germline CDR1 DFQATT, CDR2 SNEGSKA (reference sequence).